This TCR beta chain emerged from a study of Graves' ophthalmopathy and Graves' hyperthyroidism (dated by TCRdb to the late 2010s). Turning to the overall study: Peripheral blood was collected at initial diagnosis, before any treatment. TCR beta repertoire signatures were used to distinguish Graves' ophthalmopathy from Graves' hyperthyroidism and to predict progression to ophthalmopathy. In total, some 140 blood samples were TCR-sequenced: fewer than 50 ophthalmopathy, some 75 hyperthyroidism and approximately 17 hyperthyroidism-to-ophthalmopathy patients. To explore V-J signatures that separate ophthalmopathy from hyperthyroidism, a discovery set of about a hundred patients was enrolled, consisting of about 43 with ophthalmopathy and around 60 with stable hyperthyroidism. For independent validation, a separate cohort was made up of 18 to 20 hyperthyroidism patients plus 17 patients who later progressed from hyperthyroidism to ophthalmopathy. In five to seven hyperthyroidism patients, T-cell repertoires of thyroid tissue and blood were compared. Following sampling, methimazole starting at 30 mg daily was administered to hyperthyroidism patients, and high-dose intravenous methylprednisolone was administered to ophthalmopathy patients. The approximately 95 discovery patients were divided at random into training and test sets in a 7:3 ratio. What the work shows at the level of the full study, not this receptor alone: Most of the expanded thyroid clonotypes with a frequency above 0.001 were also detected in blood, and it was suggested that the thyroid immune response may be reflected by blood repertoires. In cross-validation, the 13-signature model distinguished ophthalmopathy from stable hyperthyroidism with 87.88% sensitivity and around 83% specificity, while in the test set the corresponding values were roughly 80% and 75%. No statistical method was used to set the sample size in advance, and the investigators knew which group each participant was assigned to. In validation, the model predicted ophthalmopathy progression with nearly 71% sensitivity and roughly 72% specificity; fewer than 15 predicted patients were CT-confirmed with GO in a median of roughly 6.8 months.

For repertoire sequencing, the TCR beta CDR3 regions were amplified from RNA transcripts. The first round was an RT-PCR using HTBI primers with the Qiagen OneStep RT-PCR kit, and this first round was followed by a second-round multiplex PCR, then size selection and purification. Sequencing of the libraries was carried out on an Illumina HiSeq2000 in paired-end mode with 100 bp reads. From the authors' description of their analysis: SOAPnuke was used for read processing, and reads with adapters, uncalled bases, a mean Phred below 15, or no exact constant-primer or identifier match were discarded. COPE v1.2.5 was used to merge high-quality paired reads. Each unique nucleotide sequence was defined as a clonotype, and clonotypes were aligned to IMGT TRB V, D and J references with MiTCR v1.1. Analysis was restricted to V-J combinations with a frequency above 0.0001, which covered 98% to 99.2% of repertoires. For each V-J combination, a TCR clonal expansion and chaos score was defined as F50 clonal expansion divided by the chaos observed in the TCRdist matrix. Welch's t-statistics and random forest were used to reduce features to about a dozen V-J combinations, which were fed into a naive Bayes classifier. The Morisita-Horn index was used to measure how similar the thyroid and blood repertoires were. TCRdb ran its own pipeline on the public reads, namely fastp trimming at Q25 and MiXCR clone calling, and kept in-frame beta chains. Rows merge per CDR3 protein into single entries with the most common DNA and genes. TCRdb, rather than the study authors, made the V and J calls. Present in this sample are hundreds of thousands of distinct CDR3 sequences, 21% of which were seen just once. 2.5% to 3.5% of the sample lies in the top ten.

Ten or more counts support this clonotype. Its antigen remains undetermined. Base qualities are not at hand, and no much larger clone is one base apart. A patient counted as having stable hyperthyroidism if there was no progression to ophthalmopathy within 18 months of follow-up. Patients with hyperthyroidism were aged 18 to 65 years, had been newly diagnosed, and had a disease duration of less than 2 months. Patients with other autoimmune diseases, uncontrolled infections, pregnancy or lactation were excluded. Clinical symptoms, serum thyroxine, TRAb, thyroid ultrasound and orbital computed tomography were used for diagnosis. PBMCs were isolated from about 9 ml of fresh peripheral blood by Ficoll-Paque density gradient centrifugation. Trizol reagent was used to extract the total RNA, and its quality was then checked on an Agilent 2100 Bioanalyzer. Inclusive of the bounding cysteine and phenylalanine, the CDR3 is 13 residues long. Only the CDR3 part of the read is kept: 39 bases, read in frame from the first base. The V end loses 1 base and the J end loses 3 bases, and a stretch of 7 bases separates them. CDR1 and CDR2 were assigned from the germline V gene (reference sequence) as DFQATT and SNEGSKA.

The receptor was isolated from a woman between 18 and 30 years old with stable Graves' hyperthyroidism. Donor details come from another sample of the same person, matched by shared clones. The rearranged chain carries TRBV20-1 and TRBJ1-5, with the D gene not confidently named. The sequenced sample consisted of peripheral blood. The nucleotide sequence reads as follows: TGCAGTGCTAGAGTAAGGGACAATCAGCCCCAGCATTTT. Translated, this gives CSARVRDNQPQHF.